These 19 T cell receptor beta chains were sequenced from one sample in a study of T cell responses to AZD1222 COVID-19 vaccine. Generated by immunoSEQ multiplex PCR, the TCRdb table keeps only in-frame clones and is missing some. The table has 120,000 or so clones, 75% to 95% seen once. Sequencing was performed on peripheral blood, taken 28 days after the second dose of the MenACWY control vaccine. The source is an adult who received the MenACWY meningococcal vaccine as a control.

This clone was recorded only once. CDR3 region: CATAPRPGGATEAFF. The CDR3 nucleotides are TGTGCCACAGCCCCTAGGCCAGGGGGCGCGACTGAAGCTTTCTTT. The V call is TRBV19, the J call TRBJ1-1; 8 nucleotides align to TRBD1. This CDR3 comprises 15 residues. Unmatched junction bases numbered 15, after V lost 10 bases and J lost 5 bases. Germline CDR1 is LNHDA and CDR2 is SQIVND (reference sequence).

This clone came up once. The chain links TRBV6-2 or TRBV6-3 to TRBJ1-2; the D gene is possibly TRBD1 (6 bases). CDR1 and CDR2 from the germline V gene are MNHEY and SVGEGT. With 5 bases removed from V and 9 bases from J, the gap between germline ends came to 13 bases. This CDR3 spans 12 amino acids. The CDR3 DNA is TGTGCCAGCAGTACAGGGATCCCCAGCTACACCTTC. It specifies CASSTGIPSYTF.

The chain recombines TRBV11-2 with TRBJ2-1; 11 nucleotides agree with TRBD2. V trimming: 5 bases; J trimming: 14 bases; junction bases outside the gene matches: 8. This CDR3 spans 13 amino acids. Germline V CDR1 and CDR2: SGHAT, FQNNGV. As DNA, the CDR3 is TGTGCCAGCAGCGAAGAACCTAGCGGGAGGAAGTTCTTC. This encodes CASSEEPSGRKFF.

The table lists this clone with a count of one. V and J are TRBV28 and TRBJ2-3; perhaps TRBD2 as D (6 bases). The CDR3 totals 13 residues. Germline assignment: CDR1 MDHEN and CDR2 SYDVKM. The V end was cut by 8 bases, the J end by 4 bases, with 13 bases between. The CDR3 spells CASWDSSADTQYF. The DNA of the CDR3 is TGTGCCAGCTGGGACTCTTCGGCAGATACGCAGTATTTT.

CDR3 sequence (DNA): TGTGCCTGGAGGGAAAGCTGGGGCAATCAGCCCCAGCATTTT. It specifies CAWRESWGNQPQHF. The chain recombines TRBV30 with TRBJ1-5; no firm D call. The CDR3 consists of 14 residues. Trimming pared 3 bases from V and 2 bases from J, leaving 11 bases between. CDR1 GTSNPN and CDR2 SVGIG come from the germline V gene (reference sequence). The full variable domain, rest sourced from reference TRBV30 and TRBJ1-5, is SQTIHQWPATLVQPVGSPLSLECTVEGTSNPNLYWYRQAAGRGLQLLFYSVGIGQISSEVPQNLSASRPQDRQFILSSKKLLLSDSGFYLCAWRESWGNQPQHFGDGTRLSIL.

The rearrangement links TRBV3-1 (or the pseudogene TRBV3-2) to TRBJ2-2; possibly TRBD1 for D (5 bases). This CDR3 has 15 amino acids. The germline gives CDR1 LGHDT, CDR2 YNNKEL (reference sequence). Deletions cut 1 base from V and 3 bases from J, with 9 bases between. Here the CDR3 reads CASSQGGRDTGELFF. CDR3 sequence (DNA): TGTGCCAGCAGCCAAGGGGGCAGAGACACCGGGGAGCTGTTTTTT.

The V call is TRBV19, the J call TRBJ2-5; TRBD1 matches 7 bases. V lost 4 bases and J lost 4; bases outside the gene matches: 9. Germline assignment: CDR1 LNHDA and CDR2 SQIVND (reference sequence). The CDR3 sequence is 15 residues long. The CDR3 bases are TGTGCCAGTAGTACCACCAGACAGGGTAGAGAGACCCAGTACTTC. This sequence encodes CASSTTRQGRETQYF. The full variable domain, rest sourced from reference TRBV19 and TRBJ2-5, is DGGITQSPKYLFRKEGQNVTLSCEQNLNHDAMYWYRQDPGQGLRLIYYSQIVNDFQKGDIAEGYSVSREKKESFPLTVTSAQKNPTAFYLCASSTTRQGRETQYFGPGTRLLVL.

This clone was seen a single time. The rearrangement joins TRBV27 to TRBJ1-1, with D perhaps TRBD1 (5 bases). Trimming left V 5 bases short and J 0 bases short, with 13 bases between. The CDR3 totals 15 residues. The germline V gene has CDR1 MNHEY and CDR2 SMNVEV (reference sequence). The CDR3, as DNA: TGTGCCAGCAGTCCCCGGGCAGGGTTGAACACTGAAGCTTTCTTT. Its protein is CASSPRAGLNTEAFF.

This chain links TRBV6-5 with TRBJ1-4, with 7 bases that match TRBD1. Germline CDR1 MNHEY, CDR2 SVGAGI. V was clipped by 2 bases and J by 7 bases; unmatched bases: 4. The CDR3 consists of 14 residues. CDR3 bases: TGTGCCAGCAGTTACGCAGGGGGAGCTGAAAAACTGTTTTTT. Translation: CASSYAGGAEKLFF.

CDR3 sequence (DNA): TGTGCCAGCAGTTACGACGGGAGCTCCTACAATGAGCAGTTCTTC. Its translation: CASSYDGSSYNEQFF. J is TRBJ2-1 and V is TRBV6-2 or TRBV6-3, with D possibly being TRBD2 (6 bases). V dropped 2 bases and J dropped 0 bases, with 8 bases sitting between them. This CDR3 is 15 amino acids long. Per the germline V gene, CDR1 is MNHEY and CDR2 is SVGEGT.

The chain has TRBV5-1 and TRBJ2-7, with 10 bases that match TRBD2. This CDR3 region has 14 residues. With V trimmed by 4 bases and J by 2 bases, 3 bases remained unmatched. Germline-derived CDR1 and CDR2 are SGHRS and YFSETQ. Here the CDR3 reads CASSRAGGPYEQYF. DNA for the CDR3: TGCGCCAGCAGCCGAGCGGGAGGGCCCTACGAGCAGTACTTC.

In this sample, this clone turned up once. V gene TRBV11-3 combines with J gene TRBJ2-2, with 10 bases identical to TRBD1. Germline V lookup: CDR1 SGHNT, CDR2 YENEEA. This CDR3 has 15 residues. Trimming took 6 bases from V and 5 from J; bases not matched to a gene: 6. This CDR3 reads CASRSGQGGTGELFF. CDR3 bases: TGTGCCAGCAGATCAGGACAGGGGGGAACCGGGGAGCTGTTTTTT.

The rearrangement uses TRBV5-5 and TRBJ2-5; D is perhaps TRBD1 or TRBD2 (5 bases each). CDR3 size: 14 residues. V was cut by 2 bases and J by 8 bases, with 16 bases left in between. CDR1 and CDR2 from the germline V gene are SGHKS and YYEKEE (reference sequence). This CDR3 is CASSLKMGEITQYF. CDR3 sequence (DNA): TGTGCCAGCAGCTTAAAGATGGGGGAGATAACCCAGTACTTC. The full variable domain, its missing parts supplied by reference TRBV5-5 and TRBJ2-5, is DAGVTQSPTHLIKTRGQQVTLRCSPISGHKSVSWYQQVLGQGPQFIFQYYEKEERGRGNFPDRFSARQFPNYSSELNVNALLLGDSALYLCASSLKMGEITQYFGPGTRLLVL.

This chain connects TRBV2 to TRBJ2-2; D is ambiguous. Germline-derived CDR1 and CDR2 are SNHLY and FYNNEI. V lost 6 bases and J 7 bases, leaving 6 bases between the germline ends. The CDR3 has 11 residues. CDR3 loop: CASRNLGELFF. The CDR3 DNA follows: TGTGCCAGCAGGAATCTCGGGGAGCTGTTTTTT.

The V gene is TRBV6-4, the J gene TRBJ1-5; TRBD1 is a possible D gene (5 bases). V was pared by 6 bases and J by 4 bases, with 22 bases between. The CDR3 totals 17 residues. The germline V gene has CDR1 MRHNA and CDR2 SNTAGT. The CDR3 bases are TGTGCCAGCAGGTTAGGGGTTTTCATTGGCGGGAATCAGCCCCAGCATTTT. Protein product: CASRLGVFIGGNQPQHF.

This chain links TRBV6-2 or TRBV6-3 with TRBJ2-1; TRBD2 matches at 9 bases. Germline V CDR1 and CDR2: MNHEY, SVGEGT. V was pared by 5 bases and J by 11 bases, with 7 bases of the junction left unmatched. The CDR3 is 13 amino acids. The CDR3 spells CASSQATSGKQFF. The CDR3 bases are TGTGCCAGCAGTCAAGCGACTAGCGGAAAGCAGTTCTTC.

J is TRBJ1-4 and V is TRBV5-1; 7 bases are a match to TRBD1. Germline assignment: CDR1 SGHRS and CDR2 YFSETQ. CDR3 length: 14 residues. J lost 4 bases, V lost 2 bases, and 2 bases had no gene match. The CDR3 DNA sequence: TGCGCCAGCAGCTTAGGGGGCGTTAATGAAAAACTGTTTTTT. It codes for CASSLGGVNEKLFF. The variable domain in full, with the rest retrieved from reference TRBV5-1 and TRBJ1-4, is KAGVTQTPRYLIKTRGQQVTLSCSPISGHRSVSWYQQTPGQGLQFLFEYFSETQRNKGNFPGRFSGRQFSNSRSEMNVSTLELGDSALYLCASSLGGVNEKLFFGSGTQLSVL.

A single count supports this clone. The genes are TRBV24-1 and TRBJ2-7; 8 bases line up with TRBD1. CDR1 is KGHDR and CDR2 is SFDVKD in the germline V gene. The CDR3 is 15 residues long. The junction had 6 bases not matched to a gene; V was cut back by 5 bases and J by 1 base. The CDR3 protein is CATSAGTGASYEQYF. The CDR3 nucleotides are TGTGCCACCAGTGCAGGGACAGGAGCTTCCTACGAGCAGTACTTC.

The chain combines TRBV29-1 with TRBJ2-5; D gene uncertain. The V gene's germline CDR1 is SQVTM and CDR2 ANQGSEA. V lost 0 bases and J 7 bases, leaving 6 bases between the germline ends. The CDR3 consists of 11 residues. CDR3 coding DNA: TGCAGCGTTGAAGATAATGGGACCCAGTACTTC. It encodes CSVEDNGTQYF.